These 30 T cell receptor beta chains came from one sample sequenced in a study of blood T cell repertoires in COVID-19 (dated by TCRdb to 2019 to 2021). Library generation was performed with the immunoSEQ multiplex PCR assay. The immuneACCESS repertoire file appears here via TCRdb, limited to in-frame rearrangements. These files lack a portion of the clones; in checked studies, under half of the deficit traces to unresolved V genes, and the cause of the others is not known. The sample profile shows hundreds of thousands of clones; 75% to 90% of them were found once. About 1.9% of the sample is held by the ten biggest clonotypes. Sequences were obtained from PBMCs or T cells enriched from blood (not recorded which). The origin of the receptors is a woman in her 30s who had been exposed to COVID-19.

This rearrangement joins TRBV7-9 to TRBJ2-5, with 7 bases that match TRBD1. The germline V gene has CDR1 SEHNR and CDR2 FQNEAQ (reference sequence). After removal of 5 bases from V and 2 bases from J, the junction contained 11 bases not matched to a gene. The CDR3 loop spans 16 amino acids. The CDR3 here is CASSTMPYRGQETQYF. CDR3 in DNA: TGTGCCAGCAGCACTATGCCCTACAGGGGTCAAGAGACCCAGTACTTC.

The rearrangement links TRBV11-3 to TRBJ2-3; 7 bases agree with TRBD2. Germline CDR1 and CDR2: SGHNT and YENEEA. J gave up 0 bases and V 2 bases, and 2 bases lay outside the gene matches. The CDR3 has 15 residues. This chain's CDR3 is CASSLPAGSTDTQYF. Here the CDR3 DNA reads TGTGCCAGCAGCTTACCAGCGGGAAGCACAGATACGCAGTATTTT.

This chain joins TRBV14 and TRBJ2-7, with 12 nucleotides matching TRBD2. The J segment lost 2 bases and the V segment lost 1 base, leaving 3 bases of the junction unmatched. CDR1 is SGHDN, CDR2 FVKESK, per germline. The CDR3 covers 16 residues. The CDR3, as DNA: TGTGCCAGCAGCCAAGGGCTAGCGGGAGGGCCCTACGAGCAGTACTTC. Translated, it gives CASSQGLAGGPYEQYF.

As regards this clone: Additional DNA sequences in this sample encode the identical CDR3. CDR3 residues: CASSLPGSYEQYF. Here the CDR3 DNA reads TGTGCCAGCAGTTTACCCGGCTCCTACGAGCAGTACTTC. V is TRBV28 and J is TRBJ2-7; no firm D call. Looked up from germline, CDR1 is MDHEN and CDR2 is SYDVKM. Trimming left V 2 bases short and J 0 bases short, with 5 bases between. This CDR3 has 13 amino acids.

The chain couples TRBV30 to TRBJ2-1; TRBD2 aligns across 9 bases. Germline V gene data show CDR1 as GTSNPN and CDR2 as SVGIG (reference sequence). The trim removed 2 bases at V and 3 bases at J, leaving 8 bases unmatched. The CDR3 totals 16 residues. The CDR3 coding sequence is TGTGCCTGGAGTTTGGGGACTAGCACCAGCTACAATGAGCAGTTCTTC. This codes for CAWSLGTSTSYNEQFF.

This chain joins TRBV19 and TRBJ1-2; D not resolved. V was trimmed by 7 bases and J by 8 bases, leaving 11 bases between them. The CDR3 runs 11 residues. From germline, CDR1 is LNHDA and CDR2 SQIVND (reference sequence). This chain's CDR3 is CASTNYMGYTF. The CDR3 DNA reads as TGTGCCAGTACCAACTATATGGGCTACACCTTC.

The V gene is TRBV10-2, the J gene TRBJ1-2, with 7 bases aligning to TRBD1. The junction had 22 bases not matched to a gene; V was cut back by 2 bases and J by 7 bases. Per the germline V gene, CDR1 is WSHSY and CDR2 is SAAADI. There are 19 residues in the CDR3. The CDR3: CASSEPTGVRVAPRGGYTF. CDR3 nucleotides: TGCGCCAGCAGTGAGCCCACAGGGGTGAGAGTGGCCCCTCGGGGTGGCTACACCTTC.

V gene TRBV9 combines with J gene TRBJ2-7; 8 nucleotides match TRBD1. V shed 4 bases and J 10 bases; nucleotides not matched to a gene: 7. The CDR3 loop spans 12 amino acids. The germline V gene encodes CDR1 SGDLS and CDR2 YYNGEE. CDR3: CASSPRQGRQYF. The CDR3 bases are TGTGCCAGCAGCCCTCGACAGGGGCGCCAGTACTTC.

Written as DNA, the CDR3 is TGTGCCAGCAGCTTAGCGAGACTAGCGGGGACGGGGGACATTCAGTACTTC. Its protein product is CASSLARLAGTGDIQYF. The chain is built from TRBV7-2 and TRBJ2-4; 11 positions agree with TRBD2. Germline lookup yields CDR1 SGHTA and CDR2 FQGNSA. Trimming took 0 bases from V and 8 from J; bases not matched to a gene: 9. CDR3 size: 17 residues.

V usage is TRBV9 and J usage is TRBJ2-7; possibly TRBD2 for D (5 bases). This CDR3 spans 14 amino acids. Germline V gene lookup returns CDR1 SGDLS and CDR2 YYNGEE. V shed 1 base and J shed 2 bases, with 10 bases lying between them. CDR3 coding DNA: TGTGCCAGCAGCGTAAGGACGGGGACCTACGAGCAGTACTTC. Its protein is CASSVRTGTYEQYF.

CDR3 in DNA: TGTGCCAGCAGCCCAAGAAGTGTAGGGGCCGCAACTAATGAAAAACTGTTTTTT. Translated, it gives CASSPRSVGAATNEKLFF. The chain couples TRBV9 to TRBJ1-4; the D gene is possibly TRBD1 (5 bases). Germline V gene sequence: CDR1 SGDLS, CDR2 YYNGEE. This CDR3 contains 18 residues. The V gene lost 4 bases and the J gene lost 0 bases, with 19 bases spanning the gap.

This clone was picked up a small number of times. J is TRBJ2-2 and V is TRBV7-9; D not resolved. Trimming stripped 3 bases from V and 0 bases from J, with 5 bases between. Germline V gives CDR1 SEHNR, CDR2 FQNEAQ (reference sequence). The CDR3 has 14 residues. CDR3: CASSFFANTGELFF. DNA for the CDR3: TGTGCCAGCAGCTTCTTTGCGAACACCGGGGAGCTGTTTTTT.

This clone was counted only a few times. The V call is TRBV5-8, the J call TRBJ1-2; D is unclear. Trimming left V 0 bases short and J 4 bases short, with 7 bases between. The germline V gene encodes CDR1 SGHTS and CDR2 YDEGEE. The CDR3 has 13 residues. CDR3 residues: CASSLADFYGYTF. The DNA of the CDR3 is TGTGCCAGCAGCTTGGCAGATTTCTATGGCTACACCTTC.

CDR3 region: CASSLGSRTVYNEQFF. In DNA form, the CDR3 reads TGTGCCAGCAGCTTAGGCTCCCGGACAGTCTACAATGAGCAGTTCTTC. The chain employs TRBV7-2 and TRBJ2-1; the D gene is possibly TRBD1 (6 bases). Per the germline V gene, CDR1 is SGHTA and CDR2 is FQGNSA. This CDR3 is built from 16 residues. Trimming took 1 base from V and 3 from J, leaving 13 bases between them.

The chain has TRBV10-3 and TRBJ1-4; no definite D call. The germline gives CDR1 ENHRY, CDR2 SYGVKD. CDR3 length equals 13 residues. V lost 2 bases and J lost 4, with 5 bases in between. The DNA of the CDR3 is TGTGCCATCAGTGAGCGTCTTAATGAAAAACTGTTTTTT. Translation: CAISERLNEKLFF.

The rearrangement uses TRBV15 and TRBJ2-1; weak D call: TRBD1 (6 bases). Trimming pared 2 bases from V and 9 bases from J, leaving 8 bases between. This CDR3 is 12 amino acids long. Germline V gene lookup returns CDR1 LNHNV and CDR2 YYDKDF (reference sequence). DNA for the CDR3: TGTGCCACCAGCAGATTAGGGGGTGAGCAGTTCTTC. Protein: CATSRLGGEQFF.

The chain couples TRBV4-1 to TRBJ1-2; no clear D gene. CDR3 length equals 11 residues. The germline CDR1 and CDR2 sequences are MGHRA and YSYEKL. V gave up 0 bases and J gave up 8 bases, with 4 bases separating them. The DNA for the CDR3 is TGCGCCAGCAGCCAAGACCTAGGCTACACCTTC. Its translation: CASSQDLGYTF.

This sequence joins TRBV27 and TRBJ2-1; 11 bases are a match to TRBD2. Germline CDR1 MNHEY, CDR2 SMNVEV (reference sequence). The V segment lost 9 bases and the J segment 7 bases; nucleotides outside the gene matches: 5. The CDR3 runs 13 residues. The CDR3 is CASIRLAGNEQFF. The CDR3 DNA reads as TGTGCCAGTATTAGACTAGCGGGGAATGAGCAGTTCTTC.

V usage is TRBV24-1 and J usage is TRBJ1-5, with 9 nucleotides matching TRBD1. Trimming at V came to 2 bases and at J to 4 bases, leaving 14 bases not matched to a gene. This CDR3 contains 19 residues. The V gene's germline CDR1 is KGHDR and CDR2 SFDVKD. The CDR3 nucleotides read TGTGCCACCAGTGATTCCGGGAGCCGGCGGGACAGGGAAAATCAGCCCCAGCATTTT. Its translation is CATSDSGSRRDRENQPQHF.

This chain uses TRBV28 with TRBJ1-5; 9 nucleotides align to TRBD1. Germline V CDR1 and CDR2: MDHEN, SYDVKM. CDR3 length equals 17 residues. V shed 3 bases, J shed 3 bases, and the junction held 9 bases outside the gene matches. The CDR3 nucleotides are TGTGCCAGCAGTTTGTTCCCGGACAGGGGAACCAATCAGCCCCAGCATTTT. The encoded protein is CASSLFPDRGTNQPQHF.

The chain couples TRBV28 to TRBJ2-7, with TRBD2 matching 12 bases. CDR3 length: 16 amino acids. Trimming removed 5 bases from V and 4 bases from J; junction bases left unmatched: 9. Germline assignment: CDR1 MDHEN and CDR2 SYDVKM. Here the CDR3 DNA reads TGTGCCAGCAGTCCAACCGGGACTAGCGGGCTTTACGAGCAGTACTTC. Translating gives CASSPTGTSGLYEQYF.

DNA for the CDR3: TGCGCCAGCAGCTTGTCTAGCTCCTACAATGAGCAGTTCTTC. Amino acid sequence: CASSLSSSYNEQFF. This chain links TRBV5-1 with TRBJ2-1; no clear D. V was trimmed by 1 base and J by 0 bases, leaving 5 bases between them. The length of the CDR3 is 14 residues. Germline CDR1 and CDR2: SGHRS and YFSETQ.

The chain recombines TRBV5-1 with TRBJ2-1, with 11 bases identical to TRBD2. Germline CDR1 and CDR2: SGHRS and YFSETQ. The ends lost 0 bases at V and 3 bases at J; junction bases unmatched: 11. This CDR3 contains 19 residues. The CDR3 sequence is CASSLGRVASGRLYNEQFF. The CDR3 DNA sequence: TGCGCCAGCAGCTTGGGTAGAGTGGCTAGCGGGAGGCTCTACAATGAGCAGTTCTTC.

This clone was detected only once. DNA of the CDR3: TGTGCCAGCAGTTTAGAGTTTAATAGCAATCAGCCCCAGCATTTT. It specifies CASSLEFNSNQPQHF. This sequence joins TRBV28 and TRBJ1-5; D not certain. With 2 bases removed from V and 0 bases from J, the gap between germline ends came to 8 bases. CDR1 and CDR2 from the germline V gene are MDHEN and SYDVKM. This CDR3 spans 15 amino acids.

V usage is TRBV28 and J usage is TRBJ2-1; 7 bases line up with TRBD2. Germline trimming cut 6 bases from V and 7 bases from J; bases unmatched to any gene: 12. Per the germline V gene, CDR1 is MDHEN and CDR2 is SYDVKM. The CDR3 is 15 residues long. CDR3 coding DNA: TGTGCCAGCAGCCAGAGCGGGGCCTTCGGAAATGAGCAGTTCTTC. Translated, it gives CASSQSGAFGNEQFF.

V and J are TRBV6-5 and TRBJ1-1; D call uncertain. Trimming took off 8 bases at V and 1 base at J, with 14 bases between the two ends. CDR1 and CDR2 (germline): MNHEY, SVGAGI. CDR3 length: 14 amino acids. Here the CDR3 DNA reads TGTGCCAGCTCCTACCACCGGGGGAACACTGAAGCTTTCTTT. It is translated as CASSYHRGNTEAFF.

The chain is built from TRBV10-2 and TRBJ2-1; TRBD2 matches 7 bases. CDR1 is WSHSY and CDR2 is SAAADI in the germline V gene. V shed 7 bases and J 7 bases; nucleotides not matched to a gene: 13. The CDR3 has 15 residues. CDR3 residues: CASTVRGVRMNEQFF. The CDR3 DNA sequence: TGCGCCAGCACCGTTCGGGGGGTACGTATGAATGAGCAGTTCTTC.

V usage is TRBV9 and J usage is TRBJ1-2, with a tentative D call TRBD1 (5 bases). Trimming stripped 0 bases from V and 7 bases from J, with 10 bases between. Germline lookup yields CDR1 SGDLS and CDR2 YYNGEE. The CDR3 runs 13 residues. CDR3 region: CASSVGQGSGYTF. The CDR3 coding sequence is TGTGCCAGCAGCGTAGGCCAGGGAAGTGGCTACACCTTC. The full variable domain, with the rest looked up from reference TRBV9 and TRBJ1-2, is DSGVTQTPKHLITATGQRVTLRCSPRSGDLSVYWYQQSLDQGLQFLIQYYNGEERAKGNILERFSAQQFPDLHSELNLSSLELGDSALYFCASSVGQGSGYTFGSGTRLTVV.

The chain links TRBV6-1 to TRBJ2-3; D gene uncertain. V was cut by 2 bases and J by 0 bases, with 12 bases left in between. Germline V gene data show CDR1 as MNHNS and CDR2 as SASEGT. This CDR3 is built from 16 residues. The CDR3 here is CASSEFASSSTDTQYF. CDR3 sequence (DNA): TGTGCCAGCAGTGAATTCGCGTCCTCTAGCACAGATACGCAGTATTTT.

The chain joins TRBV14 to TRBJ1-1; D may be TRBD1 (5 bases). Trimming removed 4 bases at V and 1 base at J, with 13 bases between. Per the germline V gene, CDR1 is SGHDN and CDR2 is FVKESK. CDR3 length equals 15 residues. The CDR3 here is CASSPLQGGNTEAFF. The CDR3 region has the DNA TGTGCCAGCAGCCCCCTCCAGGGAGGGAACACTGAAGCTTTCTTT.